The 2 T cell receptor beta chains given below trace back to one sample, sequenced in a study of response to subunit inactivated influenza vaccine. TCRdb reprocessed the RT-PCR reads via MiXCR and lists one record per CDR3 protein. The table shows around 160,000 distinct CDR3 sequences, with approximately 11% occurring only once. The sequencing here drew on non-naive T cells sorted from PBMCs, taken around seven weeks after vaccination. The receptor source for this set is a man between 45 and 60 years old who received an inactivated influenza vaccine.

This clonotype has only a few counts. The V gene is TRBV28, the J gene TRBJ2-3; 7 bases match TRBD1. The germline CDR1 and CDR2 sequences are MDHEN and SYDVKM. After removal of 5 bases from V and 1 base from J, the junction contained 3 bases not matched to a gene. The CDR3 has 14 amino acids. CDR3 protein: CASSRDSGTDTQYF. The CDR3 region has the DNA TGTGCCAGCAGTCGGGACAGTGGCACAGATACGCAGTATTTT.

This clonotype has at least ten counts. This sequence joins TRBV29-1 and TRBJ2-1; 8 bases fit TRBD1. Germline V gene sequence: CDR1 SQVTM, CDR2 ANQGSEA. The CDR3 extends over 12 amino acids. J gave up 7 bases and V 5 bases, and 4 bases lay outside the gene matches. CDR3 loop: CSVPNRGNEQFF. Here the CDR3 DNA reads TGCAGCGTTCCAAACAGGGGGAATGAGCAGTTCTTC.